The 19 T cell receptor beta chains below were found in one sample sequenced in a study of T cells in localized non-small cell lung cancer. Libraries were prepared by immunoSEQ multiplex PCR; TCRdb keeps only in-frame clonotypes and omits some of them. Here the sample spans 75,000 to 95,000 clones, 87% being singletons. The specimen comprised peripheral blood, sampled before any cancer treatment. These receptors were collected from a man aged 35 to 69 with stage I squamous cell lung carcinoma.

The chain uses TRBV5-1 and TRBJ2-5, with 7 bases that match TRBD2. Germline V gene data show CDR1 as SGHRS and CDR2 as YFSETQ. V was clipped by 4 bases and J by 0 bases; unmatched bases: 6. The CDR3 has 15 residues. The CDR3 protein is CASSVPGTNQETQYF. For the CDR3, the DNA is TGCGCCAGCAGCGTTCCCGGGACTAACCAAGAGACCCAGTACTTC.

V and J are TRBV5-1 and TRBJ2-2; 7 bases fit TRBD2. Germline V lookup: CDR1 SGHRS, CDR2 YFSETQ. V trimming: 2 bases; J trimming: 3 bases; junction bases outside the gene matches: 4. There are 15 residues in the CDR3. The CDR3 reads CASSFLTSDTGELFF. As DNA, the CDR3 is TGCGCCAGCAGCTTCTTAACTAGCGACACCGGGGAGCTGTTTTTT.

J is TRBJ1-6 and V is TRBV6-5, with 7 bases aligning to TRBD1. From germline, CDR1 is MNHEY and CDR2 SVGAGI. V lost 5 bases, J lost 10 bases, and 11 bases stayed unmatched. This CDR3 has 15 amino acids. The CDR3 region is CASSLSGTVSSPLHF. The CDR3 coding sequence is TGTGCCAGCAGTCTCTCCGGGACAGTATCCTCACCCCTCCACTTT.

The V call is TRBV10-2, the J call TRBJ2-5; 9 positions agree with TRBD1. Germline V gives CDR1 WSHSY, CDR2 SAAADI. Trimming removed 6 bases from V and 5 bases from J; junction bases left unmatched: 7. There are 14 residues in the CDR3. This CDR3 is CASRRDRAYETQYF. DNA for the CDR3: TGCGCCAGCAGGCGGGACAGGGCTTACGAGACCCAGTACTTC.

CDR3 loop: CASDRGQGETQYF. CDR3 coding DNA: TGTGCCTCCGACAGGGGGCAGGGAGAGACCCAGTACTTC. This chain links TRBV10-3 with TRBJ2-5, with 10 positions matching TRBD1. The CDR3 totals 13 residues. V gave up 11 bases and J gave up 4 bases; unmatched junction bases: 7. In germline, CDR1 is ENHRY, CDR2 SYGVKD.

The CDR3 spells CASSPQGLGANVLTF. DNA for the CDR3: TGTGCCAGTAGTCCACAGGGTTTAGGGGCCAACGTCCTGACTTTC. The chain uses TRBV19 and TRBJ2-6; D possibly corresponds to TRBD1 (6 bases). V lost 5 bases and J 4 bases, leaving 12 bases between the germline ends. Per the germline V gene, CDR1 is LNHDA and CDR2 is SQIVND (reference sequence). The CDR3 covers 15 residues.

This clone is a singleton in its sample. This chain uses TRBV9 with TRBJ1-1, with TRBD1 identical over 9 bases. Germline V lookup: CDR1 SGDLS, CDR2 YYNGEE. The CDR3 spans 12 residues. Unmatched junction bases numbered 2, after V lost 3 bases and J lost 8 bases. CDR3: CASSAGTGEAFF. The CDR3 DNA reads TGTGCCAGCAGCGCCGGGACAGGGGAAGCTTTCTTT. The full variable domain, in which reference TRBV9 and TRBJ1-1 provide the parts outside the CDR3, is DSGVTQTPKHLITATGQRVTLRCSPRSGDLSVYWYQQSLDQGLQFLIQYYNGEERAKGNILERFSAQQFPDLHSELNLSSLELGDSALYFCASSAGTGEAFFGQGTRLTVV.

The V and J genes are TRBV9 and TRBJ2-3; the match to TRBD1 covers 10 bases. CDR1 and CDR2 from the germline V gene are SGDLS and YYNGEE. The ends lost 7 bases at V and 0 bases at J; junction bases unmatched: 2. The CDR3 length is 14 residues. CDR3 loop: CASDRGPSTDTQYF. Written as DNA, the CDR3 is TGTGCCAGCGACAGGGGGCCTAGCACAGATACGCAGTATTTT.

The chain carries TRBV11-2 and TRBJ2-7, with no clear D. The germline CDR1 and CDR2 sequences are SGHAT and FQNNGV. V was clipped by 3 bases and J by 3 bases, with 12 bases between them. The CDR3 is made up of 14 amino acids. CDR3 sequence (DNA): TGTGCCAGCAGCTTCGTGGGGTCAGGCTACGAGCAGTACTTC. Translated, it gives CASSFVGSGYEQYF.

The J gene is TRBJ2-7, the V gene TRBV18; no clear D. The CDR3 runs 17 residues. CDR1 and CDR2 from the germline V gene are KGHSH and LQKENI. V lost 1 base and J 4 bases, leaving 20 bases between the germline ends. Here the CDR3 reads CASSPQHLDNPSYEQYF. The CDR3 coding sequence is TGTGCCAGCTCACCACAGCATTTGGATAACCCCTCTTACGAGCAGTACTTC.

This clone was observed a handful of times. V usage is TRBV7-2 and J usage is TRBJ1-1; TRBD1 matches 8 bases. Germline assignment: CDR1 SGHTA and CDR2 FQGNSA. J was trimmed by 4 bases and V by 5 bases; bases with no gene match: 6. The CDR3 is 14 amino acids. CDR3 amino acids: CASSTDRGGTEAFF. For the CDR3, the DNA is TGTGCCAGCAGCACTGACAGGGGTGGCACTGAAGCTTTCTTT.

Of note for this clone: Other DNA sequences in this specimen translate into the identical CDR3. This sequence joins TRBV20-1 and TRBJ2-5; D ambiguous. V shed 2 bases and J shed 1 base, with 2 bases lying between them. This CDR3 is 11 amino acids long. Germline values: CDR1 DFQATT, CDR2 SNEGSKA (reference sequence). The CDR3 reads CSARRQETQYF. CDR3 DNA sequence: TGCAGTGCTAGACGCCAAGAGACCCAGTACTTC.

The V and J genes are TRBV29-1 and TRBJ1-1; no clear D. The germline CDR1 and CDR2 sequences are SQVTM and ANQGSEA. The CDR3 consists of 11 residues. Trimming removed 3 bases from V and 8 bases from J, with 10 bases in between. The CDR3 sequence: CSVDPSAEAFF. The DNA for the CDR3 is TGCAGCGTTGATCCGTCAGCAGAAGCTTTCTTT.

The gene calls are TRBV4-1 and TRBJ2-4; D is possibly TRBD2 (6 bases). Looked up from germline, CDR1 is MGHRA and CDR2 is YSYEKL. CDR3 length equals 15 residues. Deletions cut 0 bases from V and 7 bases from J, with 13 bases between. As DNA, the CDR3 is TGCGCCAGCAGCCAAGATCTCGGGAGCAGGAACATTCAGTACTTC. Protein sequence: CASSQDLGSRNIQYF.

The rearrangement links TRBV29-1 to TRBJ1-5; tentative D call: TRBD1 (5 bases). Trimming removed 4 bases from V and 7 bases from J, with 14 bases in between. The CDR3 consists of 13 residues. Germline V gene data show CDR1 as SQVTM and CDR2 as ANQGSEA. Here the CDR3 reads CSVGRGVNQPQHF. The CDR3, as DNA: TGCAGCGTTGGGAGAGGGGTTAACCAGCCCCAGCATTTT.

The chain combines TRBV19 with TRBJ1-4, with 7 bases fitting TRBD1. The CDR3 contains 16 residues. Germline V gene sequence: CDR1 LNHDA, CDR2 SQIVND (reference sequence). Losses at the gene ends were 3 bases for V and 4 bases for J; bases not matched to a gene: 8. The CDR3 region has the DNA TGTGCCAGTAGTATTGACAGGGTTCGTGGTAATGAAAAACTGTTTTTT. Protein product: CASSIDRVRGNEKLFF.

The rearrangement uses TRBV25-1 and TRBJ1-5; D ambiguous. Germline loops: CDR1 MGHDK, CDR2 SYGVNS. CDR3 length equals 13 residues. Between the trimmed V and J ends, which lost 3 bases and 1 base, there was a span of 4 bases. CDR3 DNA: TGTGCCAGCAGTGATGGGAGCAATCAGCCCCAGCATTTT. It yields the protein CASSDGSNQPQHF.

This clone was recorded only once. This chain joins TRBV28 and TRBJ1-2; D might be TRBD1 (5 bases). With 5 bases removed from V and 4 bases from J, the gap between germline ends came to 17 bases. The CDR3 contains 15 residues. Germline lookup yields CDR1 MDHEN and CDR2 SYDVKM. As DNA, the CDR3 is TGTGCCAGCAGTGCCTCAGGGACTCGCGGCTATGGCTACACCTTC. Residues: CASSASGTRGYGYTF.

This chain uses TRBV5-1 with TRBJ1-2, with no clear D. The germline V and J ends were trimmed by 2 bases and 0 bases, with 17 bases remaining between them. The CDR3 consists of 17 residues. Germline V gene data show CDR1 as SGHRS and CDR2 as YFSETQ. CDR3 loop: CASSLTANLKPNYGYTF. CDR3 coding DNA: TGCGCCAGCAGCTTAACGGCGAACCTGAAACCTAACTATGGCTACACCTTC.